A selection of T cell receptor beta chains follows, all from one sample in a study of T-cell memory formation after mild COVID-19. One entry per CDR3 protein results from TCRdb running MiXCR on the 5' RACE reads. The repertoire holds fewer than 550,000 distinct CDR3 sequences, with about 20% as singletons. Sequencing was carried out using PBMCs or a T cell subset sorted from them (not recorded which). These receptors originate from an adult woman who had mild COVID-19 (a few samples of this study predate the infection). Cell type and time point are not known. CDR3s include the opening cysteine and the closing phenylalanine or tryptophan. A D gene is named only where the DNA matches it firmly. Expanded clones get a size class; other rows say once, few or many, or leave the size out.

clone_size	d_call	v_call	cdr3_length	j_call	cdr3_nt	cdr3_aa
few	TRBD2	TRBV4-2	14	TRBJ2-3	TGTGCCAGCAGCTCTAGCGGGGGTTCAGATACGCAGTATTTT	CASSSSGGSDTQYF
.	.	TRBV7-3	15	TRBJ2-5	TGTGCCAGCAGCTTCAGTGGAGGGTTCCAAGAGACCCAGTACTTC	CASSFSGGFQETQYF
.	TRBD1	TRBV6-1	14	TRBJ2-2	TGTGCCACCAAGGACAGGGTGGACACCGGGGAGCTGTTTTTT	CATKDRVDTGELFF
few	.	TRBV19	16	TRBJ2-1	TGTGCCAGTAGTATCCCACGTTCGAGCTCCTACAATGAGCAGTTCTTC	CASSIPRSSSYNEQFF
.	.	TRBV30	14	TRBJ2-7	TGTGCCTGGAGTTTGTGGGCGGGCGGTCACGAGCAGTACTTC	CAWSLWAGGHEQYF
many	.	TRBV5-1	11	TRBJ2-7	TGTGCCAGCAGCTTGAGGGGAGAGCAGTACTTC	CASSLRGEQYF
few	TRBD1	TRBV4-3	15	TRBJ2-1	TGCGCCAGCAGCTTCGGCAGGGGGCATAGCAATGAGCAGTTCTTC	CASSFGRGHSNEQFF
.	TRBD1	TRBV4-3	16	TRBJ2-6	TGCGCCAGCGGGGGACAGCCCCTCTCTGGGGCCAACGTCCTGACTTTC	CASGGQPLSGANVLTF
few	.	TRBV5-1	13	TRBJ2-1	TGCGCCAGCAGCTTGGTCCCACAAAATGAGCAGTTCTTC	CASSLVPQNEQFF
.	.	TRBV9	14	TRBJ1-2	TGTGCCAGCAGCGTAGGGGAAGCTAACTATGGCTACACCTTC	CASSVGEANYGYTF
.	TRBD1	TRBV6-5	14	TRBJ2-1	TGTGCCAGCACCCGACAGGGCTCCTACAATGAGCAGTTCTTC	CASTRQGSYNEQFF
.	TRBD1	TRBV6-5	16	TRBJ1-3	TGTGCCAGCAGTCTACGACTGACAGGGAACGGAAACACCATATATTTT	CASSLRLTGNGNTIYF
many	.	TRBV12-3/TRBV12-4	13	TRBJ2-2	TGTGCCAGCAGCTCAAGACAGCTCGGGGAGCTGTTTTTT	CASSSRQLGELFF
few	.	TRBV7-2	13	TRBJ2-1	TGTGCCAGCAGCTTACAACCCTCCGATGAGCAGTTCTTC	CASSLQPSDEQFF
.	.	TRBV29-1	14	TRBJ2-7	TGCAGCGTTGCTCTGGGCAGCGCGGGATACGAGCAGTACTTC	CSVALGSAGYEQYF
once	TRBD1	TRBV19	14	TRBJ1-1	TGTGCCAGTATCTCTCCAGGGGGAAGGACTGAAGCTTTCTTT	CASISPGGRTEAFF
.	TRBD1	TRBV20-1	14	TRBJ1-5	TGCAGTGCTAAGGGAGGGGGCGACATTCAGCCCCAGCATTTT	CSAKGGGDIQPQHF
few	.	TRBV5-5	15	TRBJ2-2	TGTGCCAGCAGCTTATTTGGGAAGAACACCGGGGAGCTGTTTTTT	CASSLFGKNTGELFF
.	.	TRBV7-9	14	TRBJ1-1	TGTGCCAGCAGCCTAACAGACATCACGGAGGAAGCTTTCTTT	CASSLTDITEEAFF
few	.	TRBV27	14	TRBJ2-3	TGTGCCAGCAGTAGGTTGGTCATCACAGATACGCAGTATTTT	CASSRLVITDTQYF
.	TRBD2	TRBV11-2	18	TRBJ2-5	TGTGCCAGCAGCTTAGATCCGTTTCCCCTAGCGGGTTCAGGGGCCCAGTACTTC	CASSLDPFPLAGSGAQYF
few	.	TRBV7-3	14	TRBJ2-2	TGTGCCAGCAGCTTAAGTCTGGGGACCGGGGAGCTGTTTTTT	CASSLSLGTGELFF
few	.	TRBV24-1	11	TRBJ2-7	TGTGCCACCAGTGACAATTACGAGCAGTACTTC	CATSDNYEQYF
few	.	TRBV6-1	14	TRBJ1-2	TGTGCCAGCAGTGATCAAGGGCAGTTCTATGGCTACACCTTC	CASSDQGQFYGYTF
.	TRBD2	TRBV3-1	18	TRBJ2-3	TGTGCCAGCAGCTCTGGACTAAGCGGGGGGCCGGATGGGGATACGCAGTATTTT	CASSSGLSGGPDGDTQYF
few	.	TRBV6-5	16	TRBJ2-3	TGTGCCAGCAGTTACCTGCGGGCTGGGAACACAGATACGCAGTATTTT	CASSYLRAGNTDTQYF
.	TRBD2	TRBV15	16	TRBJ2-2	TGTGCCACCAGCAGAGCGGCCCGGGGGGGCACCGGGGAGCTGTTTTTT	CATSRAARGGTGELFF
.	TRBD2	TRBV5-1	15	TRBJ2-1	TGCGCCAGCAGCTCCCTAGCGGACCTGTACAATGAGCAGTTCTTC	CASSSLADLYNEQFF
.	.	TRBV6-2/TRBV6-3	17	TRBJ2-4	TGTGCCAGCAGTTACTACAGAGAGCGACTAGCCAAAAACATTCAGTACTTC	CASSYYRERLAKNIQYF
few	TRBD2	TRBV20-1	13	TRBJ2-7	TGCAGTGCACGGGACTACACTTACTACGAGCAGTACTTC	CSARDYTYYEQYF
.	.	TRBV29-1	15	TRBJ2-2	TGCAGCTTCACGCGGGACAAGTCGAACACCGGGGAGCTGTTTTTT	CSFTRDKSNTGELFF
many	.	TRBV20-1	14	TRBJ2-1	TGCAGTGCTAGAGATCATTCTAGTTTCGATGAGCAGTTCTTC	CSARDHSSFDEQFF
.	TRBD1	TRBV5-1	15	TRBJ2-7	TGCGCCAGCAGCTGGGGGGACAGGGCAGCATACGAGCAGTACTTC	CASSWGDRAAYEQYF
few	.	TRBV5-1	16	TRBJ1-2	TGCGCCAGCAGCGCTAGGGACTTCCCCCTAAACTATGGCTACACCTTC	CASSARDFPLNYGYTF
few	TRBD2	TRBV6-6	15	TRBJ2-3	TGTGCCACTCTGAAATCTAGCGGGGGCACAGATACGCAGTATTTT	CATLKSSGGTDTQYF
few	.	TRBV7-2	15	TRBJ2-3	TGTGCCAGCAGCTTAGAGGCGGGACCGACAGATACGCAGTATTTT	CASSLEAGPTDTQYF
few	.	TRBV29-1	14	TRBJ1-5	TGCAGCGTACGGGACTCCGGCGTTAGACAGCCCCAGCATTTT	CSVRDSGVRQPQHF
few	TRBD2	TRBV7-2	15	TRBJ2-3	TGTGCCAGCAGCCTCCAGCGGGGGGGCCTAGATACGCAGTATTTT	CASSLQRGGLDTQYF
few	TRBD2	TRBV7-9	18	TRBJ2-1	TGTGCCAGCAGCTCAACCTTGGTGGGGGGAGGGGCTTTCAATGAGCAGTTCTTC	CASSSTLVGGGAFNEQFF
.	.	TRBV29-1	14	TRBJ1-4	TGCAGCGTTGAAGGGCGGGGGGCGAGGGAAAAACTGTTTTTT	CSVEGRGAREKLFF
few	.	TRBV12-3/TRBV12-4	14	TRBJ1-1	TGTGCCAGCAGTTTTTCGGGGGTTAACACTGAAGCTTTCTTT	CASSFSGVNTEAFF
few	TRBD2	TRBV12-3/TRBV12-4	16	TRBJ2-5	TGTGCCAGCAAGGGCCCCACTAGCGGCCTTAGGGGGACCCAGTACTTC	CASKGPTSGLRGTQYF
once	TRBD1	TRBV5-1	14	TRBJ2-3	TGCGCCAGCAGACTACAGGGGAGCCCAGATACGCAGTATTTT	CASRLQGSPDTQYF
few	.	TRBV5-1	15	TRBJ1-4	TGCGCCAGCAGGCTGCCGTCTGGCCTTAATGAAAAACTGTTTTTT	CASRLPSGLNEKLFF
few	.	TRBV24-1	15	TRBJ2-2	TGTGCCACCAGTGACCGGACAGAAAACACCGGGGAGCTGTTTTTT	CATSDRTENTGELFF
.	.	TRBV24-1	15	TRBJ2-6	TGTGCCACCAGTGTATCAGGGGCTGGGGCCAACGTCCTGACTTTC	CATSVSGAGANVLTF
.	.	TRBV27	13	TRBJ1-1	TGTGCCAGCAGTCACAGGGAGGGCACTGAAGCTTTCTTT	CASSHREGTEAFF
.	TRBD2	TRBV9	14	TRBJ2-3	TGTGCCAGCAGCAACAGGGAGCGGGGGGATACGCAGTATTTT	CASSNRERGDTQYF
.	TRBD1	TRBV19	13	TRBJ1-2	TGTGCCAGTAGTTTCGGGACAGGCAATGGCTACACCTTC	CASSFGTGNGYTF
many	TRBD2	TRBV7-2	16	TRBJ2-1	TGTGCCAGCAGCTTAGTAGGGGCGGGAGTTCAGAATGAGCAGTTCTTC	CASSLVGAGVQNEQFF
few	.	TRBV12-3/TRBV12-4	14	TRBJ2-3	TGTGCCAGCGGGAGACAGGCCCCCCACGGTACGCAGTATTTT	CASGRQAPHGTQYF